Following are 10 T cell receptor beta chains from one sample sequenced in a study of Graves' ophthalmopathy and Graves' hyperthyroidism (dated by TCRdb to the late 2010s). This sample was sequenced with an Illumina HiSeq 2000. For repertoire sequencing, TCR beta CDR3 regions were amplified from RNA transcripts. The first round of RT-PCR was done with HTBI primers and the Qiagen OneStep RT-PCR kit, and was followed by a second round of multiplex PCR, then size selection and purification. The public reads were reanalyzed by TCRdb: fastp trimming at Q25, MiXCR alignment, in-frame beta chains only. When rows share a CDR3 protein, they turn into one entry using the most common DNA and genes. The sample data list approximately 1.2 million distinct CDR3 sequences, and less than 45% of these were observed just once. Together, the top ten hold more than 9.5% of the sample. The sequencing sample was made of peripheral blood or thyroid tissue (not recorded which). These receptor sequences come from an adult man with Graves' hyperthyroidism.

This clonotype has ten or more counts. The V call is TRBV20-1, the J call TRBJ2-7; TRBD2 might be the D (6 bases). The CDR3 runs 11 residues. Per germline, CDR1 DFQATT and CDR2 SNEGSKA (reference sequence). The germline V and J ends were trimmed by 7 bases and 3 bases, with 10 bases remaining between them. Written as DNA, the CDR3 is TGCAGTGGACTAGTTAACTACGAGCAGTACTTC. It encodes CSGLVNYEQYF.

In DNA, the CDR3 is TGTGCCAGCAGTGAATATGGGACAGGGGTACTTCGGTACACCTTC. Its translation: CASSEYGTGVLRYTF. The J gene is TRBJ1-2, the V gene TRBV25-1, with 10 bases identical to TRBD1. CDR1 and CDR2 (germline): MGHDK, SYGVNS. Germline trimming cut 0 bases from V and 11 bases from J; bases unmatched to any gene: 9. The CDR3 spans 15 residues.

This clonotype has at least ten counts. V usage is TRBV4-3 and J usage is TRBJ1-2, with a tentative D call TRBD1 (6 bases). The germline V gene has CDR1 LGHNA and CDR2 YSLEER. The CDR3 totals 15 residues. Trimming removed 0 bases from V and 4 bases from J, with 12 bases in between. Written as DNA, the CDR3 is TGCGCCAGCAGCCAAGATCCGGGGGCTAGCTATGGCTACACCTTC. It specifies CASSQDPGASYGYTF.

This clonotype was seen many times. This rearrangement joins TRBV29-1 to TRBJ2-7; maybe TRBD1 (6 bases). Trimming took 7 bases from V and 2 from J, leaving 15 bases between them. The length of the CDR3 is 13 residues. Germline-derived CDR1 and CDR2 are SQVTM and ANQGSEA. CDR3 DNA: TGCAGCGGCCAGGACAGTTTAACCTACGAGCAGTACTTC. Its translation is CSGQDSLTYEQYF.

This clonotype was seen many times. The V gene is TRBV19, the J gene TRBJ2-7; no clear D gene. The CDR3 loop spans 14 amino acids. CDR1 and CDR2 (germline): LNHDA, SQIVND (reference sequence). Trimming pared 3 bases from V and 0 bases from J, leaving 9 bases between. The CDR3 region is CASSIGTNSYEQYF. The CDR3 coding sequence is TGTGCCAGTAGTATCGGAACCAACTCCTACGAGCAGTACTTC.

This clonotype appeared a few times. The CDR3 DNA reads TGTGCCATCAGTGGCCCCGACAGCTCCTATAATTCACCCCTCCACTTT. Translation gives CAISGPDSSYNSPLHF. This sequence joins TRBV10-3 and TRBJ1-6; D is perhaps TRBD1 (5 bases). Germline V CDR1 and CDR2: ENHRY, SYGVKD. This CDR3 comprises 16 residues. V lost 4 bases and J 0 bases, leaving 10 bases between the germline ends.

The gene calls are TRBV7-2 and TRBJ1-2, with 8 bases that match TRBD1. CDR1 SGHTA and CDR2 FQGNSA come from the germline V gene. The CDR3 has 15 amino acids. Trimming removed 6 bases from V and 4 bases from J; junction bases left unmatched: 10. For the CDR3, the DNA is TGTGCCAGCAGGTCTGGGACAGGAGACTCCTATGGCTACACCTTC. It translates to CASRSGTGDSYGYTF.

In DNA, the CDR3 is TGCAATGTCCAACAGGGGGCTAAGGGCTACACCTTC. As protein: CNVQQGAKGYTF. The chain couples TRBV29-1 to TRBJ1-2, with 9 bases identical to TRBD1. CDR1 SQVTM and CDR2 ANQGSEA come from the germline V gene. CDR3 length equals 12 residues.

The rearrangement joins TRBV19 to TRBJ1-6, with TRBD1 matching over 7 bases. Germline V gene lookup returns CDR1 LNHDA and CDR2 SQIVND (reference sequence). Trimming took 9 bases from V and 4 from J; bases not matched to a gene: 6. The CDR3 runs to 14 residues. The CDR3 region is CASKPGQYNSPLHF. The CDR3 region has the DNA TGTGCCAGCAAACCGGGACAGTATAATTCACCCCTCCACTTT. The variable domain in full, completed from reference TRBV19 and TRBJ1-6, reads DGGITQSPKYLFRKEGQNVTLSCEQNLNHDAMYWYRQDPGQGLRLIYYSQIVNDFQKGDIAEGYSVSREKKESFPLTVTSAQKNPTAFYLCASKPGQYNSPLHFGNGTRLTVT.

In its sample, this clonotype was seen many times. This rearrangement joins TRBV20-1 to TRBJ1-5; 9 nucleotides agree with TRBD1. The V gene end was trimmed by 6 bases and the J gene end by 4 bases; junction bases not matched to a gene: 7. The CDR3 is 14 residues long. CDR1 and CDR2 from the germline V gene are DFQATT and SNEGSKA (reference sequence). The CDR3 DNA is TGCAGTGCAACCGGGACAGGGCGGAATCAGCCCCAGCATTTT. Amino acids: CSATGTGRNQPQHF.